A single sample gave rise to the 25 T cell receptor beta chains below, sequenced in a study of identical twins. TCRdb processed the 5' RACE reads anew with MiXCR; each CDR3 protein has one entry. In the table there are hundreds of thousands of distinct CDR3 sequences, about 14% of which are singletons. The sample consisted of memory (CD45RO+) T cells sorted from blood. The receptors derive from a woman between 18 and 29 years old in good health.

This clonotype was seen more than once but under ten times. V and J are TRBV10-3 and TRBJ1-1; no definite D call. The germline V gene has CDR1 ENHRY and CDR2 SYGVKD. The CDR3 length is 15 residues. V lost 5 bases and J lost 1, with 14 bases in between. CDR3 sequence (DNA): TGTGCCATCAGTATTAAAACATGGGGGAACACTGAAGCTTTCTTT. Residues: CAISIKTWGNTEAFF.

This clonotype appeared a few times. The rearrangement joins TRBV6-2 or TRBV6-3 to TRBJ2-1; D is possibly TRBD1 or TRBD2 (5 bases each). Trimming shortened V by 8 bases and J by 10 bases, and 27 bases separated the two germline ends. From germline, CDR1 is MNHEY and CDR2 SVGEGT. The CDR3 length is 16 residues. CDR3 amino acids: CASLPGTHRTSEEQFF. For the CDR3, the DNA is TGTGCCAGCTTGCCGGGGACCCACAGGACATCGGAGGAGCAGTTCTTC.

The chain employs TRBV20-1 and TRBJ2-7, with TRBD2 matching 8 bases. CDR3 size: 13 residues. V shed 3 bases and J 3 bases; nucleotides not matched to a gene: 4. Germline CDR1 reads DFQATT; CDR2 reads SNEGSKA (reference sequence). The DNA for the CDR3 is TGCAGTGCTAGCGTACTAGCGGACTACGAGCAGTACTTC. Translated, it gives CSASVLADYEQYF.

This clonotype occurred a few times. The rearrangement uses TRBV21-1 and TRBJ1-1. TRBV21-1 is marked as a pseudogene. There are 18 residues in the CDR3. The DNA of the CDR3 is TGTGCCAGCAGCAAAGCGAGTTGGACAGTAGGCCCGGACACTGAAGCTTTCTTT. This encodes CASSKASWTVGPDTEAFF.

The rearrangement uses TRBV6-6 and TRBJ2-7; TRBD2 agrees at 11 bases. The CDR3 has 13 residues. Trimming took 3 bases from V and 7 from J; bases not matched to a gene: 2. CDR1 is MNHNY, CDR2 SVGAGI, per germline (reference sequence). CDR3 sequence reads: CASSYLAGGEQYF. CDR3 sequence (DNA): TGTGCCAGCAGTTATCTAGCGGGAGGTGAGCAGTACTTC.

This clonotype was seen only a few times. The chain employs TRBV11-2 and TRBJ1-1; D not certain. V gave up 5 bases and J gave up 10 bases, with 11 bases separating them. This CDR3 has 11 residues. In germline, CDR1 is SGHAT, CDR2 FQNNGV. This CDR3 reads CASSLRILAFF. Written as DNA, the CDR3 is TGTGCCAGCAGCCTCCGGATATTAGCTTTCTTT.

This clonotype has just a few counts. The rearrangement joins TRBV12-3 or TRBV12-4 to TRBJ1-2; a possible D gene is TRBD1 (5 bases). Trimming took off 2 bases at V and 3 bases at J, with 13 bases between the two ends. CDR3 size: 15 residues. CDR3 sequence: CASSLSNRSHYGYTF. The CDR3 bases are TGTGCCAGCAGTTTAAGCAACAGGTCGCACTATGGCTACACCTTC.

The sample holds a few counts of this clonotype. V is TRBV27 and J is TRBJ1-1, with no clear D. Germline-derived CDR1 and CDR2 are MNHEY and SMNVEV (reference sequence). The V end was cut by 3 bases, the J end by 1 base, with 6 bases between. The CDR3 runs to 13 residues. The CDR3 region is CASSFGQNTEAFF. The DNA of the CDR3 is TGTGCCAGCAGTTTCGGGCAGAACACTGAAGCTTTCTTT.

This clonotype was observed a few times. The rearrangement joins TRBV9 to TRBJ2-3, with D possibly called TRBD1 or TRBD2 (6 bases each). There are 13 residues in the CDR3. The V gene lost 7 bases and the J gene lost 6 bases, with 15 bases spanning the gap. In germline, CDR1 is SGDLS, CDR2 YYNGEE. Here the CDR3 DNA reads TGTGCCAGCCAGACGGGGGCGTCCGATACGCAGTATTTT. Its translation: CASQTGASDTQYF.

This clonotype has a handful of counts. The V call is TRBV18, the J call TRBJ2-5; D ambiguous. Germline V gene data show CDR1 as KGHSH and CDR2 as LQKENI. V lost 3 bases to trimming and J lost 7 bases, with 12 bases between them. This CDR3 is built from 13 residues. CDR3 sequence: CASSPVVMGTQYF. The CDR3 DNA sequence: TGTGCCAGCTCACCCGTCGTTATGGGGACCCAGTACTTC. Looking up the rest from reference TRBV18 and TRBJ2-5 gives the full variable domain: NAGVMQNPRHLVRRRGQEARLRCSPMKGHSHVYWYRQLPEEGLKFMVYLQKENIIDESGMPKERFSAEFPKEGPSILRIQQVVRGDSAAYFCASSPVVMGTQYFGPGTRLLVL.

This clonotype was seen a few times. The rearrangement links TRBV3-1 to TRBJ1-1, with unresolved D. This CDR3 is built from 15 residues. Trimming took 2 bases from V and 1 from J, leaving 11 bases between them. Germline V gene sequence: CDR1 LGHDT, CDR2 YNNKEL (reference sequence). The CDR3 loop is CASSQTKTSNTEAFF. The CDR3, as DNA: TGTGCCAGCAGCCAAACGAAGACCTCGAACACTGAAGCTTTCTTT. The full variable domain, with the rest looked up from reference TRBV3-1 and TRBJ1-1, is DTAVSQTPKYLVTQMGNDKSIKCEQNLGHDTMYWYKQDSKKFLKIMFSYNNKELIINETVPNRFSPKSPDKAHLNLHINSLELGDSAVYFCASSQTKTSNTEAFFGQGTRLTVV.

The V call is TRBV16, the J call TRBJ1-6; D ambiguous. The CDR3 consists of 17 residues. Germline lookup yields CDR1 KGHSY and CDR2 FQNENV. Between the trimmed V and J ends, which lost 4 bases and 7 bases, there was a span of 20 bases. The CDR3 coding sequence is TGTGCCAGCAGCCCATTTATGTCGGGTTCATGGAATTCACCCCTCCACTTT. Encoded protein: CASSPFMSGSWNSPLHF.

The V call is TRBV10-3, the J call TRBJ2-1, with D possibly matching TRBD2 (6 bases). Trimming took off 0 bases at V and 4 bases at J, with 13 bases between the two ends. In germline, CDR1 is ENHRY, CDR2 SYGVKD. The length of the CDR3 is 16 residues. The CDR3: CAISESSSGQYNEQFF. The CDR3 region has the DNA TGTGCCATCAGTGAGTCGTCGAGCGGGCAATACAATGAGCAGTTCTTC.

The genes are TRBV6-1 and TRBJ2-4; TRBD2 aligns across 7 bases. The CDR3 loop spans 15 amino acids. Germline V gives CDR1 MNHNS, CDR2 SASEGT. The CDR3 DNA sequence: TGTGGCTCCGGAGAGGGAGGGGACGCCAAAAACATTCAGTACTTC. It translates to CGSGEGGDAKNIQYF.

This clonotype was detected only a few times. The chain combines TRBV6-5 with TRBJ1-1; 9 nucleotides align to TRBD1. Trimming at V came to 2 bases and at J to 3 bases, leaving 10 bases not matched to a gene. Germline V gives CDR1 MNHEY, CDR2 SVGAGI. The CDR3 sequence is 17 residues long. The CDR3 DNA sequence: TGTGCCAGCAGTTACCCGCGTCCACAGGGGGCTCACACTGAAGCTTTCTTT. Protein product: CASSYPRPQGAHTEAFF.

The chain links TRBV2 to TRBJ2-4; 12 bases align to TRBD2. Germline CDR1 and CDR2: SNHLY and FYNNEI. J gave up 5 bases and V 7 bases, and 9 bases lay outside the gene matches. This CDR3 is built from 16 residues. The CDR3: CASNILAGGTENIQYF. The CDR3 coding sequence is TGTGCCAGCAACATACTAGCGGGGGGCACGGAAAACATTCAGTACTTC.

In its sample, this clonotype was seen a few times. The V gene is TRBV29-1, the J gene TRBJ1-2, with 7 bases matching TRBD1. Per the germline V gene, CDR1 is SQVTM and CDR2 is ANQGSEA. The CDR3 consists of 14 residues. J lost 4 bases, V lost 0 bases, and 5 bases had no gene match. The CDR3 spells CSVEEDRVTYGYTF. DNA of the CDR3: TGCAGCGTTGAAGAAGACAGGGTTACCTATGGCTACACCTTC.

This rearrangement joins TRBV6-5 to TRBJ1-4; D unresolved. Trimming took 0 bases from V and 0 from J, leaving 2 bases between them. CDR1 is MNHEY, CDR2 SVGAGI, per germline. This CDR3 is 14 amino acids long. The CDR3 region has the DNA TGTGCCAGCAGTTACTCCGCAACTAATGAAAAACTGTTTTTT. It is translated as CASSYSATNEKLFF.

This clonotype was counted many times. The CDR3 sequence is CSVDTGPRGTQYF. The DNA of the CDR3 is TGCAGCGTTGATACGGGGCCGAGAGGGACCCAGTACTTC. This sequence joins TRBV29-1 and TRBJ2-5, with D perhaps being TRBD1 or TRBD2 (5 bases each). The CDR3 spans 13 residues. Germline loops: CDR1 SQVTM, CDR2 ANQGSEA. V dropped 3 bases and J dropped 7 bases, with 15 bases sitting between them.

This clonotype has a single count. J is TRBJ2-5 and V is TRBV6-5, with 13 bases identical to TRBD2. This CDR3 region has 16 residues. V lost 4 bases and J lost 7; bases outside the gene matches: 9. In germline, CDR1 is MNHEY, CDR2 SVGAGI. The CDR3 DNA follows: TGTGCCAGCAGTTGGGGACTAGCGGGGAGAGGAGGGACCCAGTACTTC. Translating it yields CASSWGLAGRGGTQYF.

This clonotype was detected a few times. CDR3 residues: CASSQGYRGVEQYF. CDR3 DNA: TGTGCCAGCAGCCAAGGTTACAGGGGCGTCGAGCAGTACTTC. This chain links TRBV3-1 with TRBJ2-7; 7 nucleotides match TRBD1. The CDR3 runs 14 residues. V was pared by 1 base and J by 6 bases, with 6 bases of the junction left unmatched. The germline CDR1 and CDR2 sequences are LGHDT and YNNKEL (reference sequence).

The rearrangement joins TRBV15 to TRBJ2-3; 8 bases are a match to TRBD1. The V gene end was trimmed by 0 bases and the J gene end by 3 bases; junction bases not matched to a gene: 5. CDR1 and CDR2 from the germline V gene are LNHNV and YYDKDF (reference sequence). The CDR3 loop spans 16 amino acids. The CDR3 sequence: CATSREQDRATDTQYF. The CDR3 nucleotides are TGTGCCACCAGCAGAGAACAGGACAGGGCGACAGATACGCAGTATTTT.

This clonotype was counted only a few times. CDR3 sequence (DNA): TGTGCCAGCAGCCAGAACCGGGACCTCACCGGGGAGCTGTTTTTT. It yields the protein CASSQNRDLTGELFF. The gene calls are TRBV7-7 and TRBJ2-2; D may correspond to TRBD1 or TRBD2 (5 bases each). CDR1 is SSHAT and CDR2 is FNYEAQ in the germline V gene (reference sequence). Trimming took off 5 bases at V and 4 bases at J, with 14 bases between the two ends. The CDR3 sequence is 15 residues long.

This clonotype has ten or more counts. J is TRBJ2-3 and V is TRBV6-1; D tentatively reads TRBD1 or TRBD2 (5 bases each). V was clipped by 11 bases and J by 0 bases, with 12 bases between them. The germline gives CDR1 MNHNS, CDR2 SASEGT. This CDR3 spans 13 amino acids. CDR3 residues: CAATRGSTDTQYF. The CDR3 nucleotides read TGTGCCGCGACGAGGGGAAGCACAGATACGCAGTATTTT.

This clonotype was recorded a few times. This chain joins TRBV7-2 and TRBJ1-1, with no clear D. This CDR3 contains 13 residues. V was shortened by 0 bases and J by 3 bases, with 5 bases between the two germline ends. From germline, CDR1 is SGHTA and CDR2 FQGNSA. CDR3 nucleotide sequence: TGTGCCAGCAGCTTAGCTACCTACACTGAAGCTTTCTTT. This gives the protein CASSLATYTEAFF.